The present T cell receptor beta chain was sequenced within a study of cytomegalovirus exposure and HLA in healthy donors. The PCR ran on 60 Vbeta and 13 Jbeta primers. The table came from immunoSEQ multiplex PCR; TCRdb's copy has only in-frame clones and leaves some out. The sample lists 150,000 to 200,000 clones, around 77% occurring once. A note on this clone: The antigen remains undetermined.

The CDR3 length is 10 residues. Germline V gene sequence: CDR1 MRHNA, CDR2 SNTAGT. These donors, healthy bone marrow donors, were studied. Findings and limits, study-wide: Available immune exposure information covered CMV serostatus only. After further analysis at a later stage, 17,000 or so TCR beta sequences were associated with HLA alleles at 0.05 false discovery rate. The authors assumed roughly uniform sequencing depth across donors for presence/absence analyses.

What was sequenced was PBMCs. This chain connects TRBV6-4 to TRBJ2-7, with 9 bases identical to TRBD2. This receptor was obtained from a woman aged 25 to 39 in good health and CMV-seronegative. CDR3 in DNA: TGTGGCGGGAGGGCCTACGAGCAGTACTTC. It yields the protein CGGRAYEQYF.